This passage covers 20 T cell receptor beta chains from one sample sequenced in a study of a mutant IDH1 vaccine in newly diagnosed glioma. Generated by immunoSEQ multiplex PCR, the TCRdb table keeps only in-frame clones and is missing some. The sample has roughly 43,000 clones; approximately 76% are singletons. Time point reported: week 23, last vaccination. Doses consisted of 300 ug of mutant IDH1 20-mer peptide each, paired with topical imiquimod. No antigen is known for these receptors. The source was PBMCs, collected from a glioma patient whose treatment included an IDH1 peptide vaccine. All receptors derive from a man between 50 and 59 years old with glioma.

This clone was recorded a few times. This chain joins TRBV5-1 and TRBJ1-1, with 7 bases matching TRBD1. The CDR3 sequence is 12 residues long. Trimming at V came to 8 bases and at J to 4 bases, leaving 5 bases not matched to a gene. Germline V gives CDR1 SGHRS, CDR2 YFSETQ. CDR3 sequence (DNA): TGCGCCAGTCAGGGGGGCGGCACTGAAGCTTTCTTT. It is translated as CASQGGGTEAFF.

The gene calls are TRBV2 and TRBJ2-7; TRBD2 aligns across 9 bases. This CDR3 is built from 13 residues. V trimming: 6 bases; J trimming: 10 bases; junction bases outside the gene matches: 10. CDR1 SNHLY and CDR2 FYNNEI come from the germline V gene. The CDR3 loop is CASRVGLAGSQYF. The CDR3 DNA sequence: TGTGCCAGCAGGGTGGGGCTAGCGGGATCCCAGTACTTC. Full variable domain (rest looked up from reference TRBV2 and TRBJ2-7): EPEVTQTPSHQVTQMGQEVILRCVPISNHLYFYWYRQILGQKVEFLVSFYNNEISEKSEIFDDQFSVERPDGSNFTLKIRSTKLEDSAMYFCASRVGLAGSQYFGPGTRLTVT.

This chain connects TRBV2 to TRBJ1-5, with D unclear. CDR3 size: 13 residues. The germline CDR1 and CDR2 sequences are SNHLY and FYNNEI. Trimming pared 8 bases from V and 2 bases from J, leaving 10 bases between. The CDR3 bases are TGTGCCAGCGGTCTGATGGGCAATCAGCCCCAGCATTTT. Residues: CASGLMGNQPQHF.

This chain links TRBV4-2 with TRBJ2-5, with 8 bases matching TRBD2. The germline V gene has CDR1 LGHNA and CDR2 YNFKEQ. After removal of 0 bases from V and 5 bases from J, the junction contained 8 bases not matched to a gene. This CDR3 contains 16 residues. CDR3 residues: CASSQEGRGGPETQYF. The CDR3 DNA is TGTGCCAGCAGCCAAGAGGGACGGGGGGGCCCGGAGACCCAGTACTTC.

The genes are TRBV5-1 and TRBJ2-3, with 8 positions matching TRBD2. The CDR3 has 16 amino acids. J lost 1 base, V lost 4 bases, and 8 bases had no gene match. Germline-derived CDR1 and CDR2 are SGHRS and YFSETQ. Written as DNA, the CDR3 is TGCGCCAGCAGCCCCCCCGCGGGGGGCGGCACAGATACGCAGTATTTT. It translates to CASSPPAGGGTDTQYF.

This rearrangement joins TRBV5-4 to TRBJ1-1; the D is unclear. Per germline, CDR1 SGHNT and CDR2 YYREEE (reference sequence). V was cut by 2 bases and J by 3 bases, with 5 bases left in between. This CDR3 spans 12 amino acids. This CDR3 is CASSFGHTEAFF. CDR3 bases: TGTGCCAGCAGCTTTGGTCACACTGAAGCTTTCTTT.

V is TRBV6-5 and J is TRBJ1-5; D is possibly TRBD1 (6 bases). The germline gives CDR1 MNHEY, CDR2 SVGAGI. The V and J ends lost 6 bases and 1 base respectively, with 13 bases between them. CDR3 size: 15 residues. The CDR3 DNA follows: TGTGCCAGCAGCCTAGTGGGGGCAAGCAATCAGCCCCAGCATTTT. Its translation is CASSLVGASNQPQHF.

The CDR3: CASSLLDREGEKLFF. The CDR3 DNA reads as TGTGCCAGCAGCTTGCTCGACAGGGAGGGTGAAAAACTGTTTTTT. The genes are TRBV7-9 and TRBJ1-4, with 7 nucleotides matching TRBD1. CDR1 and CDR2 from the germline V gene are SEHNR and FQNEAQ (reference sequence). Germline trimming cut 3 bases from V and 7 bases from J; bases unmatched to any gene: 8. This CDR3 contains 15 residues.

This sequence joins TRBV11-3 and TRBJ2-3; TRBD1 or TRBD2 may be the D gene (6 bases each). The CDR3 runs to 13 residues. CDR1 SGHNT and CDR2 YENEEA come from the germline V gene. The V end lost 5 bases, the J end lost 9 bases, and 15 bases lay between the germline ends. This CDR3 reads CASSPRGGLTQYF. The CDR3 region has the DNA TGTGCCAGCAGCCCTAGAGGGGGACTGACGCAGTATTTT.

J is TRBJ2-1 and V is TRBV20-1; D is ambiguous. The CDR3 totals 11 residues. V shed 7 bases and J shed 7 bases, with 11 bases lying between them. Germline-derived CDR1 and CDR2 are DFQATT and SNEGSKA (reference sequence). Here the CDR3 reads CSGAKKNEQFF. CDR3 sequence (DNA): TGCAGTGGAGCCAAGAAAAATGAGCAGTTCTTC.

The genes are TRBV11-2 and TRBJ1-3; no firm D call. This CDR3 has 16 amino acids. Germline lookup yields CDR1 SGHAT and CDR2 FQNNGV. V lost 1 base, J lost 2 bases, and 12 bases lay in between. CDR3 in DNA: TGTGCCAGCAGCTTAGTTCGGCCCCTTACTGGAAACACCATATATTTT. This translates into CASSLVRPLTGNTIYF.

This chain uses TRBV11-1 with TRBJ2-5, with D tentatively TRBD2 (5 bases). This CDR3 region has 15 residues. Germline lookup yields CDR1 SGHAT and CDR2 FQDESV (reference sequence). V shed 3 bases and J shed 3 bases, with 14 bases lying between them. CDR3 coding DNA: TGTGCCAGCAGCTTTCCCCTCGGGCGGGAAGAGACCCAGTACTTC. The encoded protein is CASSFPLGREETQYF.

This clone has a handful of counts. The chain combines TRBV15 with TRBJ1-4, with TRBD1 matching over 7 bases. From germline, CDR1 is LNHNV and CDR2 YYDKDF (reference sequence). The CDR3 runs to 15 residues. The trim removed 0 bases at V and 6 bases at J, leaving 4 bases unmatched. The CDR3 here is CATSRDTQGYEKLFF. The CDR3 nucleotides read TGTGCCACCAGCAGAGATACACAGGGGTATGAAAAACTGTTTTTT.

Concerning this clone: The sample has other DNA sequences that encode this CDR3 too. J is TRBJ1-5 and V is TRBV19, with D unresolved. CDR1 is LNHDA, CDR2 SQIVND, per germline (reference sequence). Trimming took off 3 bases at V and 7 bases at J, with 7 bases between the two ends. The CDR3 length is 12 residues. DNA for the CDR3: TGTGCCAGTAGTATCTTAGGACAGCCCCAGCATTTT. It specifies CASSILGQPQHF.

V usage is TRBV29-1 and J usage is TRBJ2-5, with 7 bases fitting TRBD2. The CDR3 has 12 residues. The junction had 3 bases not matched to a gene; V was cut back by 4 bases and J by 4 bases. CDR1 is SQVTM and CDR2 is ANQGSEA in the germline V gene. The CDR3 DNA follows: TGCAGCGTTGTGGGGAGGGGAGAGACCCAGTACTTC. Amino acids: CSVVGRGETQYF.

This chain connects TRBV30 to TRBJ1-3; D not resolved. The ends were cut back, 7 bases at V and 0 bases at J, with 7 bases in the middle. The CDR3 is 12 amino acids. CDR1 and CDR2 from the germline V gene are GTSNPN and SVGIG (reference sequence). CDR3 in DNA: TGTGCCTTAGGAGGCTCTGGAAACACCATATATTTT. Its translation: CALGGSGNTIYF.

CDR3 protein: CAWSRGNLYNEQFF. For the CDR3, the DNA is TGTGCCTGGAGTAGGGGGAATCTCTACAATGAGCAGTTCTTC. This chain joins TRBV30 and TRBJ2-1, with TRBD1 as a possible D gene (6 bases). The CDR3 consists of 14 residues. V lost 2 bases, J lost 3 bases, and 11 bases lay in between. CDR1 is GTSNPN and CDR2 is SVGIG in the germline V gene (reference sequence).

This clone appeared once. The chain joins TRBV7-2 to TRBJ1-1, with a possible D match to TRBD1 (6 bases). CDR1 is SGHTA, CDR2 FQGNSA, per germline. The CDR3 is 15 residues long. Trimming stripped 2 bases from V and 3 bases from J, with 13 bases between. In DNA form, the CDR3 reads TGTGCCAGCAGCTTAAGGGGGGACGGGTACACTGAAGCTTTCTTT. It translates to CASSLRGDGYTEAFF.

V is TRBV7-2 and J is TRBJ1-1; 10 nucleotides agree with TRBD1. The J segment lost 11 bases and the V segment lost 3 bases, leaving 12 bases of the junction unmatched. CDR3 size: 15 residues. Germline V lookup: CDR1 SGHTA, CDR2 FQGNSA. CDR3 region: CASSLSTGGASGAFF. The CDR3, as DNA: TGTGCCAGCAGCTTGTCGACAGGGGGCGCGTCTGGTGCTTTCTTT.

This sequence joins TRBV15 and TRBJ2-5, with a possible D match to TRBD2 (5 bases). The CDR3 is made up of 15 amino acids. V shed 0 bases and J shed 3 bases, with 11 bases lying between them. CDR1 and CDR2 from the germline V gene are LNHNV and YYDKDF (reference sequence). CDR3 in amino acids: CATSRDKTSEETQYF. CDR3 sequence (DNA): TGTGCCACCAGCAGAGATAAAACTAGTGAAGAGACCCAGTACTTC.